This T cell receptor (beta chain) was captured in a study of early stage breast cancer tumors (dated by TCRdb to the late 2010s). Study-wide context: Of the roughly 17 invasive breast tumors, some twelve were found to be estrogen receptor-positive, progesterone receptor-positive and HER2-negative. Of the roughly 12 ER+/PR+/HER2- tumors, eight were classified as invasive ductal carcinomas and four as invasive lobular carcinomas. A read coverage of roughly 10-fold per sample was achieved on average. Across all samples, 2 million to 3 million templates representing 1.2 million or so unique clonotypes were detected. The paper's findings and limits, for the study overall: Compared with adjacent normal breast tissue, tumors had around 2.6-fold higher T cell density and higher clonality. Enriched TCRB sequences shared across patients were mostly commonly generated sequences, unlikely to play an important role in the tumor microenvironment. Chain pairing and functional markers such as CD4, CD8 and FOXP3 were not captured by bulk genomic DNA sequencing of unsorted cells. Greater similarity was observed between blood and normal breast repertoires than between blood and tumor repertoires, and tumor was distinguished from normal in about 85% of the 16 patients when each tissue was compared with blood. The small cohort size prevented analysis by tumor subtype.

The CDR3, from cysteine to phenylalanine, totals 16 residues. The read is trimmed to its CDR3 DNA, 48 bases read in frame from base 1. Clipping removes 4 bases from V and 7 bases from J, with 7 as the unmatched junction base count. CDR1 SGHTA and CDR2 FQGNSA were looked up in the germline V gene. This clone was seen a handful of times. Its antigen remains undetermined. Base qualities were left out, and no much larger clone turns up one base away. Every sample was amplified as two independent genomic DNA replicates, using roughly 0.5 ug for blood and about 1.4 ug for tumor or normal breast. Following the manufacturer's instructions, the ImmunoSeq Intro kit was used to carry out TCRB sequencing on genomic DNA. For absolute quantification, the roughly 30-cycle multiplex PCR included proprietary primers along with spike-in control sequences. Single-end 150-bp reads were used to sequence an 87-bp fragment spanning the CDR3 and the flanking V and J genes. Each lane of an Illumina MiSeq running version 3.0 chemistry carried seven multiplexed samples, with two replicates apiece. The paper's processing steps were these. Raw data were processed with the vendor's proprietary pipeline, and both replicates were merged into a single result per sample. To define clonotypes, the study grouped productive rearrangements that shared the V-gene family, CDR3 amino acid sequence and J-gene segment. To compute clonality, the normalized Shannon entropy (Pielou evenness) of TCRB abundances was subtracted from 1. To estimate T cell density, the total number of templates was divided by the input cell count, which was inferred from how much DNA went in. Total repertoire diversity and clonality were estimated with Recon using default parameters. A clonotype counted as tumor-enriched if its abundance in tumor exceeded 0.1% and was at least 32-fold higher than its abundance in normal breast. Not all clones reach the TCRdb copy of this immuneACCESS table, which keeps in-frame sequences only. Checked studies attribute under half of the gap to unresolved V genes and leave the rest unexplained. The V and J calls and clone size were taken over from that table, and D and trimming were inferred from the DNA. This sample gives more than 8,500 clones in total; about 66% of them show up just once. 6.5% to 9% of the sample is held by the ten biggest clonotypes.

About 20-50 mg of tumor tissue was diced, and more than 2.5 ug of DNA was typically obtained. The study profiled bulk TCR beta-chain repertoires in matched peripheral blood, tumor and adjacent normal breast tissue taken from over 15 patients with early-stage breast cancer. After resection, visually identified tumor tissue was excised and placed in prechilled RNAlater. Using a TissueLyser II, roughly 20-55 mg of tumor tissue was diced and homogenized in RLTplus buffer with beta-mercaptoethanol and antifoaming agent. The Qiagen AllPrep DNA/RNA Mini kit was used to extract genomic DNA. The rearrangement combines TRBV7-2 with TRBJ2-2, with 12 middle bases fitting TRBD2. The sequence derives from a person aged 45-60 years with breast cancer. The sample comprised breast tumor tissue. The CDR3 reads as follows: CASSSLAGGILGELFF. The nucleotide sequence is given as TGTGCCAGCAGCTCACTAGCGGGGGGAATTCTCGGGGAGCTGTTTTTT.